A single sample gave rise to the 18 T cell receptor beta chains below, sequenced in a study of blood T cells in healthy people across ages. A second PCR, run for roughly 7 to 11 cycles, used a sample-barcoded 5' primer plus a J-beta primer mix. TCRdb used MiXCR to reprocess the 5' RACE reads, holding one entry per CDR3 protein. The sample lists 700,000 or so distinct CDR3 sequences, 20% to 25% occurring once. Sample: blood. These TCRs come from a man aged 70 or older in good health.

This clonotype was observed a few times. The chain couples TRBV30 to TRBJ1-4, with 7 bases matching TRBD1. Germline loops: CDR1 GTSNPN, CDR2 SVGIG (reference sequence). The CDR3 spans 12 residues. The trim removed 8 bases at V and 10 bases at J, leaving 10 bases unmatched. The CDR3 DNA sequence: TGTGCCCTCGGGCCAGGGGGAGCAAAACTGTTTTTT. It encodes CALGPGGAKLFF.

Of note for this clonotype: Relative to the germline gene, one junction end is altered; a read error may explain this. This sequence joins TRBV4-2 and TRBJ2-1; weak D call: TRBD2 (6 bases). The tail of the sequence fits TRBJ2-7 better, so the J call may be wrong. Germline CDR1 and CDR2: LGHNA and YNFKEQ. The CDR3 runs to 14 residues. In DNA form, the CDR3 reads TGTGCCAGCAGCCGCGGGACCGACACCTACGCGCAGTACTTC. It translates to CASSRGTDTYAQYF.

The sample holds a few counts of this clonotype. The chain couples TRBV6-5 to TRBJ2-4; TRBD2 might be the D (7 bases). The CDR3 extends over 14 amino acids. V was trimmed by 5 bases and J by 7 bases, leaving 15 bases between them. The germline V gene encodes CDR1 MNHEY and CDR2 SVGAGI. The CDR3 region has the DNA TGTGCCAGCAGTCAAGGGGGGGTCCGGAACATTCAGTACTTC. It codes for CASSQGGVRNIQYF.

This clonotype came up a few times. This chain connects TRBV20-1 to TRBJ2-4; 12 bases map to TRBD2. V gave up 5 bases and J gave up 15 bases; unmatched junction bases: 14. CDR1 DFQATT and CDR2 SNEGSKA come from the germline V gene (reference sequence). The CDR3 length is 14 residues. The CDR3 DNA reads TGCAGTGCTTGTCCACCGGGACTAGCGGGTTTCGGGTACTTC. Amino acid sequence: CSACPPGLAGFGYF.

The genes are TRBV19 and TRBJ2-7, with D maybe TRBD2 (6 bases). V lost 5 bases, J lost 3 bases, and 14 bases lay in between. CDR1 is LNHDA and CDR2 is SQIVND in the germline V gene (reference sequence). CDR3 length equals 14 residues. The CDR3 loop reads CASSGRGTRYEQYF. CDR3 in DNA: TGTGCCAGTAGTGGACGGGGGACCCGCTACGAGCAGTACTTC. Full variable domain (missing parts from reference TRBV19 and TRBJ2-7): DGGITQSPKYLFRKEGQNVTLSCEQNLNHDAMYWYRQDPGQGLRLIYYSQIVNDFQKGDIAEGYSVSREKKESFPLTVTSAQKNPTAFYLCASSGRGTRYEQYFGPGTRLTVT.

In this sample, this clonotype turned up a few times. V is TRBV11-2 and J is TRBJ2-7, with D perhaps matching TRBD2 (7 bases). Germline V gives CDR1 SGHAT, CDR2 FQNNGV. This CDR3 is 15 amino acids long. Trimming removed 5 bases at V and 5 bases at J, with 19 bases between. This CDR3 reads CASSPQGSGIDEQYV. The CDR3 bases are TGTGCCAGCAGCCCACAGGGCAGCGGGATCGACGAGCAGTACGTC.

The rearrangement links TRBV18 to TRBJ1-1; maybe TRBD1 (5 bases). The CDR3 totals 15 residues. From germline, CDR1 is KGHSH and CDR2 LQKENI. V was clipped by 6 bases and J by 0 bases, with 14 bases between them. For the CDR3, the DNA is TGTGCCAGCTCGCAGGGCCTTGTTATGAACACTGAAGCTTTCTTT. It encodes CASSQGLVMNTEAFF.

In this sample, this clonotype turned up many times. V and J are TRBV29-1 and TRBJ2-1; TRBD2 agrees at 13 bases. V shed 6 bases, J shed 10 bases, and the junction held 6 bases outside the gene matches. Germline V gene sequence: CDR1 SQVTM, CDR2 ANQGSEA. CDR3 length: 13 residues. The CDR3 sequence: CSVGTSGIGEQFF. CDR3 in DNA: TGCAGCGTAGGGACTAGCGGGATTGGGGAGCAGTTCTTC.

This clonotype was detected a few times. The chain combines TRBV5-1 with TRBJ2-5, with TRBD2 matching over 7 bases. The CDR3 consists of 13 residues. V dropped 4 bases and J dropped 4; count of bases not matched to a gene: 4. Germline V gene sequence: CDR1 SGHRS, CDR2 YFSETQ. The CDR3 here is CASSRTSVETQYF. In nucleotides, the CDR3 is TGCGCCAGCAGCCGAACTAGCGTAGAGACCCAGTACTTC.

The CDR3 loop reads CSARVNEKLFF. The CDR3 DNA reads as TGCAGTGCTAGAGTTAATGAAAAACTGTTTTTT. V usage is TRBV20-1 and J usage is TRBJ1-4; D remains unclear. The CDR3 runs to 11 residues. Trimming left V 1 base short and J 4 bases short, with 1 base between. Germline V CDR1 and CDR2: DFQATT, SNEGSKA (reference sequence).

This clonotype was seen only a few times. CDR3 DNA: TGTGCCAGCAGTCAAATGGGGGGGATACCCACCTACGAGCAGTACTTC. Translated: CASSQMGGIPTYEQYF. V is TRBV7-2 and J is TRBJ2-7; 7 bases are shared with TRBD2. The CDR3 sequence is 16 residues long. Per germline, CDR1 SGHTA and CDR2 FQGNSA. With 6 bases clipped from V and 2 bases from J, the junction kept 13 bases outside the gene matches.

This clonotype was counted only a few times. This chain links TRBV3-1 with TRBJ1-2; D perhaps matches TRBD1 (6 bases). This CDR3 region has 15 residues. The V end lost 0 bases, the J end lost 8 bases, and 16 bases lay between the germline ends. The V gene's germline CDR1 is LGHDT and CDR2 YNNKEL (reference sequence). The CDR3 DNA reads as TGTGCCAGCAGCCAAGAATTAAGGGGGGCCGGCGGCTACACCTTC. Its protein product is CASSQELRGAGGYTF.

This clonotype was seen ten or more times. The chain combines TRBV4-3 with TRBJ2-3, with D uncertain. CDR3 length: 13 amino acids. The germline V gene encodes CDR1 LGHNA and CDR2 YSLEER. V was cut by 4 bases and J by 3 bases, with 8 bases left in between. CDR3 nucleotide sequence: TGCGCCAGCAGCCCGGGCAGGACAGATACGCAGTATTTT. Translating it yields CASSPGRTDTQYF.

V gene TRBV20-1 combines with J gene TRBJ2-5, with D possibly TRBD2 on 5 matching bases. The CDR3 extends over 13 amino acids. In germline, CDR1 is DFQATT, CDR2 SNEGSKA (reference sequence). V was trimmed by 5 bases and J by 4 bases, leaving 14 bases between them. The DNA of the CDR3 is TGCAGTGCTTGTTGGGAGTGGACAGAGACCCAGTACTTC. Its translation is CSACWEWTETQYF.

Only one count was recorded for this clonotype. This sequence joins TRBV7-9 and TRBJ1-1, with D unresolved. Between the trimmed V and J ends, which lost 2 bases and 1 base, there was a span of 11 bases. The CDR3 has 15 residues. Germline values: CDR1 SEHNR, CDR2 FQNEAQ (reference sequence). The CDR3 loop reads CASSLLPRGNTEAFF. CDR3 in DNA: TGTGCCAGCAGCTTACTTCCCCGGGGGAACACTGAAGCTTTCTTT.

This chain links TRBV14 with TRBJ2-1; 10 positions agree with TRBD2. The CDR3 covers 18 residues. Trimming removed 5 bases from V and 0 bases from J; junction bases left unmatched: 10. Germline V gene data show CDR1 as SGHDN and CDR2 as FVKESK. The CDR3 nucleotides read TGTGCCAGCAGCAAAAAGGCTAGCGGGAGCCCCTCCTACAATGAGCAGTTCTTC. Its translation is CASSKKASGSPSYNEQFF.

The chain uses TRBV19 and TRBJ2-3; 10 bases match TRBD1. V was pared by 4 bases and J by 5 bases, with 3 bases of the junction left unmatched. CDR1 is LNHDA, CDR2 SQIVND, per germline (reference sequence). The CDR3 extends over 14 amino acids. In DNA, the CDR3 is TGTGCCAGTAGTAACGGACAGGGGGGAGATACGCAGTATTTT. Protein product: CASSNGQGGDTQYF.

The chain recombines TRBV5-1 with TRBJ2-7; unclear D gene. The CDR3 sequence is 15 residues long. From germline, CDR1 is SGHRS and CDR2 YFSETQ. Trimming left V 4 bases short and J 5 bases short, with 19 bases between. The DNA for the CDR3 is TGCGCCAGCAGCCAAGACATGGTCACACCCCACGAGCAGTACTTC. Amino acids: CASSQDMVTPHEQYF. Filled out from reference TRBV5-1 and TRBJ2-7, the complete variable domain reads KAGVTQTPRYLIKTRGQQVTLSCSPISGHRSVSWYQQTPGQGLQFLFEYFSETQRNKGNFPGRFSGRQFSNSRSEMNVSTLELGDSALYLCASSQDMVTPHEQYFGPGTRLTVT.